This record looks at one T cell receptor beta chain sequence and its context. This PCR relied on a set of 60 Vbeta primers and 13 Jbeta primers. Produced via immunoSEQ multiplex PCR; TCRdb's table is partial and in-frame only. Among about 160,000 clones listed, 84% were seen once. Looked up from germline, CDR1 is SGHVS and CDR2 is FQNEAQ. After removal of 5 bases from V and 4 bases from J, the junction contained 10 bases not matched to a gene. The CDR3 is 17 residues long. This sample is part of a study of cytomegalovirus exposure and HLA in healthy donors. Study context: Within the Caucasian-associated ancestry cluster were around four fifths of the approximately 400 genotyped donors.

The TCR sequence derives from a man aged 50 to 60 in good health and CMV-seropositive. The sample taken for sequencing was PBMCs. This chain connects TRBV7-8 to TRBJ2-1; TRBD2 aligns across 11 bases. The CDR3 DNA reads as TGTGCCAGCAGCATGGGACTAGCGGACGATATTTACAATGAGCAGTTCTTC. It is translated as CASSMGLADDIYNEQFF.